These 9 T cell receptor beta chains were all obtained from the same sample, sequenced in a study of blood T cells in healthy people across ages. Primed by a sample-barcoded 5' primer and a J-beta primer mix, a second PCR proceeded for about 7 to 11 cycles. TCRdb redid the calling of the 5' RACE reads with MiXCR, one entry per CDR3 protein. The sample holds around 870,000 distinct CDR3 sequences, 29% seen once. The specimen was blood. These TCRs come from a woman over 75 in good health.

This clonotype was detected ten times or more. As DNA, the CDR3 is TGTGCCAGCAGTTGGACAGGGCTCTCTGGGGCCAACGTCCTGACTTTC. Translating gives CASSWTGLSGANVLTF. The chain recombines TRBV6-5 with TRBJ2-6; 8 bases fit TRBD1. Germline V gives CDR1 MNHEY, CDR2 SVGAGI. The CDR3 is made up of 16 amino acids. V lost 4 bases, J lost 0 bases, and 2 bases stayed unmatched.

This clonotype was recorded a few times. The V and J genes are TRBV6-5 and TRBJ2-1; a possible D gene is TRBD1 (6 bases). The CDR3 has 15 amino acids. Germline assignment: CDR1 MNHEY and CDR2 SVGAGI. Trimming stripped 6 bases from V and 3 bases from J, with 15 bases between. In nucleotides, the CDR3 is TGTGCCAGCAGAAAGGATGGCAGGGGCTACAATGAGCAGTTCTTC. Protein: CASRKDGRGYNEQFF.

This clonotype occurred once. Just one base apart from a much larger clone, this may be a read error. The chain combines TRBV7-2 with TRBJ1-1; D not certain. Trimming shortened V by 5 bases and J by 0 bases, and 10 bases separated the two germline ends. Germline values: CDR1 SGHTA, CDR2 FQGNSA. This CDR3 region has 14 residues. For the CDR3, the DNA is TGTGCCAGCAGCCCCGCCAAGGTGAACACTGAAGCTTTCTTT. Translating it yields CASSPAKVNTEAFF.

The V gene is TRBV9, the J gene TRBJ1-5; the match to TRBD1 covers 7 bases. The CDR3 sequence is 15 residues long. Losses at the gene ends were 4 bases for V and 7 bases for J; bases not matched to a gene: 11. The germline V gene has CDR1 SGDLS and CDR2 YYNGEE. The CDR3 here is CASSPGTVDGQPQHF. Written as DNA, the CDR3 is TGTGCCAGCAGCCCCGGGACAGTCGACGGACAGCCCCAGCATTTT.

This clonotype was counted only a few times. The rearrangement joins TRBV6-2 or TRBV6-3 to TRBJ1-1; D not certain. The germline CDR1 and CDR2 sequences are MNHEY and SVGEGT. The V end was cut by 4 bases, the J end by 5 bases, with 14 bases between. The length of the CDR3 is 14 residues. In DNA, the CDR3 is TGTGCCAGCAGTTCCAATGTCGCGAGGACTGAAGCTTTCTTT. It yields the protein CASSSNVARTEAFF.

This clonotype came up a few times. The rearrangement uses TRBV5-1 and TRBJ1-1; D is ambiguous. V lost 2 bases, J lost 8 bases, and 16 bases lay in between. Germline V gene lookup returns CDR1 SGHRS and CDR2 YFSETQ. CDR3 length equals 14 residues. DNA for the CDR3: TGCGCCAGCAGCTTATTCGGGGAGTCCCCCGAAGCTTTCTTT. Its translation is CASSLFGESPEAFF.

As DNA, the CDR3 is TGCAGTGCTGCACAGGGATCAGTGGTTTTGAACACTGAAGCTTTCTTT. Translation: CSAAQGSVVLNTEAFF. J is TRBJ1-1 and V is TRBV20-1; a weak D match, TRBD1 (6 bases). The CDR3 is 16 amino acids. Germline V gives CDR1 DFQATT, CDR2 SNEGSKA (reference sequence). V lost 5 bases and J lost 0, with 19 bases in between.

This clonotype was found a few times. J is TRBJ1-5 and V is TRBV6-5, with a tentative D call TRBD1 (5 bases). The CDR3 totals 16 residues. Germline values: CDR1 MNHEY, CDR2 SVGAGI. Trimming shortened V by 8 bases and J by 0 bases, and 17 bases separated the two germline ends. In DNA, the CDR3 is TGTGCCAGCTCTTCTGTCTGGGACGATAGCAATCAGCCCCAGCATTTT. Translating it yields CASSSVWDDSNQPQHF.

Remarks on this clonotype: Given a much more abundant clone one base away, this may be a read error. This sequence joins TRBV7-2 and TRBJ1-1; tentative D call: TRBD1 (5 bases). There are 18 residues in the CDR3. The germline CDR1 and CDR2 sequences are SGHTA and FQGNSA. CDR3 DNA: TGTGCCAGCAGCTTAAAGGGTCGGGTCTGGGGGGAGAACACTGAAACTTTCTTT. The encoded protein is CASSLKGRVWGENTETFF.